Sequencing of this T cell receptor (beta chain) was carried out in a study of blood T cell repertoires in COVID-19 (dated by TCRdb to about 2020). Broadly, across the study: Samples from collaborators originated in the United States, Italy and Spain and spanned both the acute and convalescent phases of COVID-19. The prospective study material was composed of cDNA or gDNA derived from T cells, B-cell-depleted T cells, or PBMCs. Deeply sampled blood TCRbeta repertoires from subjects exposed to, actively infected with, or recovered from COVID-19 were included in the dataset. The repertoires were released in a freely available public database meant as a resource for research on the immune response to SARS-CoV-2. Samples were obtained from the ongoing ImmuneRACE study (first 160 participants) and from 1,254 subjects provided by 6 global collaborators. The sample metadata nearly always contained a de-identified subject ID, COVID-19 status, age in years and sex. HLA class I and class II types, where available, came from metadata supplied by the sample provider rather than from assay-based typing. What the study reported, not specific to this receptor: How much clinical and demographic metadata was included differed by source and by participant, and the metadata was provided uncurated.

Measured from the cysteine to the phenylalanine, the CDR3 is 14 residues long. The kept DNA is CDR3 alone, 42 bases in frame from the first base. For this chain, trimming is 7 bases at the V end and 2 bases at the J end, and the number of junction bases without a gene match is 4. Sequences ENHRY (CDR1) and SYGVKD (CDR2) are obtained from the germline V gene. As to this clone: Its antigen target is currently unknown. There are no base qualities to consult, and no much larger clone falls within one base.

At one collaborating source in Seattle, patients were enrolled during active infection and were followed longitudinally through the course of disease. The collaborating institutions used their own protocols to collect whole blood in K2EDTA tubes. For TCRbeta analysis, collaborators shipped samples as frozen whole blood, isolated PBMCs, or DNA extracted from either of those sample types. The immunoSEQ Assay, a bias-controlled multiplex PCR, was used to amplify TCRbeta CDR3 regions from genomic DNA. The authors' pipeline ran thus. The number of nucleated cells in each sample was estimated from the amplification of reference gene primers within the assay. Sequence reads were collapsed and filtered to measure the absolute abundance of every unique TCRbeta CDR3 rearrangement. For each sample, productive Simpson clonality was calculated as the square root of Simpson's diversity index across productive rearrangements. TCRdb holds this immuneACCESS table with in-frame rearrangements only. Some clones are missing; in checked studies, unresolved V genes explain under half, and the rest has no known cause. V and J calls and clone size are copied from that table; D and trimming were computed from the DNA. The sample contains a few hundred thousand clones, 88% of them found a single time. Around 12% of the sample belongs to the ten largest clones.

The sequence links TRBV10-3 to TRBJ2-3; 9 junctional bases match TRBD1. Sample: peripheral blood. The receptor comes from a woman aged 50 to 60 with COVID-19, enrolled during active disease. The CDR3 protein sequence reads: CAITTGGNTDTQYF. In nucleotide form, the sequence is TGTGCCATCACAACAGGGGGCAACACAGATACGCAGTATTTT.